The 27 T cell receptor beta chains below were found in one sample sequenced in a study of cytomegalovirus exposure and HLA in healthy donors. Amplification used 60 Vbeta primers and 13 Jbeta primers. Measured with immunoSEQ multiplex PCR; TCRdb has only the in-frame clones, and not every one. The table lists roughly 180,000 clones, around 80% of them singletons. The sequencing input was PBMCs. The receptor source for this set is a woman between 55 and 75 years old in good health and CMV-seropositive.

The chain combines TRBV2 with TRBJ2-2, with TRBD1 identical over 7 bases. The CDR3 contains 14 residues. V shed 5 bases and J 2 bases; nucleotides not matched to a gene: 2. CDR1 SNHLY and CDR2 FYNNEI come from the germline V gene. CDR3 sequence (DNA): TGTGCCAGCAGTTACAGGGGCAACACCGGGGAGCTGTTTTTT. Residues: CASSYRGNTGELFF.

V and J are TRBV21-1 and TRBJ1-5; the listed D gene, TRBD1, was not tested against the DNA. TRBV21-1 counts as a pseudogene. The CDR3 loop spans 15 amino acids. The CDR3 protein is CASRCKGVGNQPQHF. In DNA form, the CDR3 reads TGTGCCAGCAGGTGTAAAGGGGTGGGCAATCAGCCCCAGCATTTT.

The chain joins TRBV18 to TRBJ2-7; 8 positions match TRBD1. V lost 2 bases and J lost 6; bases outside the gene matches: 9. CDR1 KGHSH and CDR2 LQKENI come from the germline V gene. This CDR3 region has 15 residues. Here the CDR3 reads CASSPTRDRGGEQYF. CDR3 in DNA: TGTGCCAGCTCACCAACGCGAGACAGGGGTGGCGAGCAGTACTTC.

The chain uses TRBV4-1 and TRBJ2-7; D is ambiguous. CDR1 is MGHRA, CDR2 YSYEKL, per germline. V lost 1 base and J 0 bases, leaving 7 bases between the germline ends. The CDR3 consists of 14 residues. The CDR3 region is CASSQGPLSYEQYF. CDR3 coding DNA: TGCGCCAGCAGCCAAGGGCCGCTCTCCTACGAGCAGTACTTC.

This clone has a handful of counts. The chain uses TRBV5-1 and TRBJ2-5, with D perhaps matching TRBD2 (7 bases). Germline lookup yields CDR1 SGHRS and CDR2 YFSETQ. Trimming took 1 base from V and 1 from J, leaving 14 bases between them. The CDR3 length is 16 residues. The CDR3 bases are TGCGCCAGCAGCTTGAACGGGGGGCTACCCCAAGAGACCCAGTACTTC. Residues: CASSLNGGLPQETQYF.

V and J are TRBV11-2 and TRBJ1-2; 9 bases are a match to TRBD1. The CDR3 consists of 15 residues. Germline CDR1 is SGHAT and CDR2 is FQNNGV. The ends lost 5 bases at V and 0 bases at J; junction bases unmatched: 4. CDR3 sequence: CASSADRGSNYGYTF. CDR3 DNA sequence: TGTGCCAGCAGCGCGGACAGGGGCTCTAACTATGGCTACACCTTC.

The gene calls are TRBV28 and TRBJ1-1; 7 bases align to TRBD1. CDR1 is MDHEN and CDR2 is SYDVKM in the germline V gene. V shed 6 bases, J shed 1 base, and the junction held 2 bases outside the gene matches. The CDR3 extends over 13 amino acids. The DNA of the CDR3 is TGTGCCAGCAGAAGACAGGGGAACACTGAAGCTTTCTTT. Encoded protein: CASRRQGNTEAFF.

The CDR3 loop reads CASTLHGDGNQPQHF. Written as DNA, the CDR3 is TGCGCCAGCACCCTACACGGGGATGGCAATCAGCCCCAGCATTTT. The chain combines TRBV4-1 with TRBJ1-5; no firm D call. The CDR3 has 15 residues. Germline V gene sequence: CDR1 MGHRA, CDR2 YSYEKL. V lost 7 bases to trimming and J lost 2 bases, with 15 bases between them.

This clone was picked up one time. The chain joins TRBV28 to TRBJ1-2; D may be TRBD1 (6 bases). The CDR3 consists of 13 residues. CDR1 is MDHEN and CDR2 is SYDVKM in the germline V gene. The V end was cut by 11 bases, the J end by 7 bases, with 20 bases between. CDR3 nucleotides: TGTGCCTCCTGGGGGGGCAGCCGGCGTGGCTACACCTTC. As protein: CASWGGSRRGYTF.

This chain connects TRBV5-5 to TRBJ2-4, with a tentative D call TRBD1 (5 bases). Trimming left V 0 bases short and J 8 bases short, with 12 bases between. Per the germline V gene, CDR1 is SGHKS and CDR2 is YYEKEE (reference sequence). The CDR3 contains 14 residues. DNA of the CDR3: TGTGCCAGCAGCTTGGAGTGGGGCTCGGACATTCAGTACTTC. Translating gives CASSLEWGSDIQYF.

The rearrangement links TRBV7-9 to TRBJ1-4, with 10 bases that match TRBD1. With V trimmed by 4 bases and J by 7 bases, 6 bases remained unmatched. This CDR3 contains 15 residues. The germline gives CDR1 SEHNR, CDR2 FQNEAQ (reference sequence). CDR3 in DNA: TGTGCCAGCAGCTCCTGGACAGGGGGGGGTGAAAAACTGTTTTTT. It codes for CASSSWTGGGEKLFF.

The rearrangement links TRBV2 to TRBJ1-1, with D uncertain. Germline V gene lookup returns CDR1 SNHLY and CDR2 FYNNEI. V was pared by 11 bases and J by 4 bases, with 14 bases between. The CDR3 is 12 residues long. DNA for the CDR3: TGTGCCTCAGGTATAGTGGTCACTGAAGCTTTCTTT. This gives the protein CASGIVVTEAFF.

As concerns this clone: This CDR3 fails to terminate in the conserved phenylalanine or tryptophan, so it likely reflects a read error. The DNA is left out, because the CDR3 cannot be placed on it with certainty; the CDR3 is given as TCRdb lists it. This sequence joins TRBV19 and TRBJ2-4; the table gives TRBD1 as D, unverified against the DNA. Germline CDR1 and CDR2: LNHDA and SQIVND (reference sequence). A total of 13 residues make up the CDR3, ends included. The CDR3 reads CASSIIGTGQYEI.

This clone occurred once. CDR3 region: CASSVDGGLRTGELFF. CDR3 DNA: TGTGCCAGCAGCGTAGATGGGGGACTACGGACCGGGGAGCTGTTTTTT. The chain couples TRBV9 to TRBJ2-2, with TRBD2 matching 7 bases. The J segment lost 5 bases and the V segment lost 0 bases, leaving 7 bases of the junction unmatched. Germline CDR1 and CDR2: SGDLS and YYNGEE. The CDR3 sequence is 16 residues long.

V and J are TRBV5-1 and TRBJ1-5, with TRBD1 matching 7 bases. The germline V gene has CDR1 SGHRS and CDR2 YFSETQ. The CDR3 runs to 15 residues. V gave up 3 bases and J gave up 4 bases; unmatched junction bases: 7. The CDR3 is CASSSGAGGNQPQHF. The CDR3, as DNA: TGCGCCAGCAGCTCCGGTGCAGGGGGAAATCAGCCCCAGCATTTT.

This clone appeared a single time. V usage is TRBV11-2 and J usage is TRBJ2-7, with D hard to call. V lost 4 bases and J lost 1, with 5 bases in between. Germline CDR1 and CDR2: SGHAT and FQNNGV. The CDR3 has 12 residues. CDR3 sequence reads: CASSSQSYEQYF. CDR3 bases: TGTGCCAGCAGCTCCCAATCCTACGAGCAGTACTTC.

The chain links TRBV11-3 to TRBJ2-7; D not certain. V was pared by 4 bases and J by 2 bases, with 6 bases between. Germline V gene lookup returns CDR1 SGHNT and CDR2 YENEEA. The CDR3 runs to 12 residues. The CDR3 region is CASSSGPYEQYF. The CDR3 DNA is TGTGCCAGCAGCTCAGGCCCCTACGAGCAGTACTTC.

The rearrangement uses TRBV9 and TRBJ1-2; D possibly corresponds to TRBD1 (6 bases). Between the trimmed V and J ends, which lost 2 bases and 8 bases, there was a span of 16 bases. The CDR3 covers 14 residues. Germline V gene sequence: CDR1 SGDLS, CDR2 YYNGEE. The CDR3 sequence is CASSVTPGVGGYTF. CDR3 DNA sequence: TGTGCCAGCAGCGTGACCCCAGGGGTCGGAGGCTACACCTTC.

CDR3 protein: CASSHGGLAGASYNEQFF. CDR3 in DNA: TGTGCCAGCAGCCATGGTGGACTAGCGGGGGCTTCCTACAATGAGCAGTTCTTC. The chain recombines TRBV4-2 with TRBJ2-1, with TRBD2 matching over 13 bases. Germline V gene data show CDR1 as LGHNA and CDR2 as YNFKEQ. The CDR3 is made up of 18 amino acids. The junction had 6 bases not matched to a gene; V was cut back by 3 bases and J by 1 base.

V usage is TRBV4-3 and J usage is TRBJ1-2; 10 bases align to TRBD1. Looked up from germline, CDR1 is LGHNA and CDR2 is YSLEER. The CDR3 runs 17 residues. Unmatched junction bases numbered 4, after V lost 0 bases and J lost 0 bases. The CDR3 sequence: CASSQEGQGLANYGYTF. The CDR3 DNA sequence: TGCGCCAGCAGCCAAGAGGGACAGGGGTTAGCTAACTATGGCTACACCTTC.

The CDR3 nucleotides are TGTGCCAGCTCGACGGGGAGCAGGTACAACTCTGGGGCCAACGTCCTGACTTTC. Protein product: CASSTGSRYNSGANVLTF. The rearrangement links TRBV6-9 to TRBJ2-6, with a tentative D call TRBD2 (5 bases). Trimming left V 8 bases short and J 0 bases short, with 20 bases between. CDR1 is MNHGY, CDR2 SVAAGI, per germline. The CDR3 runs to 18 residues.

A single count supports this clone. CDR3 coding DNA: TGTGCCAGCAGCCTTAGCGGGGCTTCGGATGAGCAGTTCTTC. It encodes CASSLSGASDEQFF. The genes are TRBV14 and TRBJ2-1, with TRBD2 matching 8 bases. Germline CDR1 is SGHDN and CDR2 is FVKESK. The J segment lost 8 bases and the V segment lost 4 bases, leaving 7 bases of the junction unmatched. CDR3 size: 14 residues.

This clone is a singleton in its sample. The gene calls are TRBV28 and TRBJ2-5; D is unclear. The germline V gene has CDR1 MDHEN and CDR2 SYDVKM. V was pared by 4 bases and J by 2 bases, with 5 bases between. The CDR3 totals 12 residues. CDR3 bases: TGTGCCAGCAGTTCGGTACAAGAGACCCAGTACTTC. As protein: CASSSVQETQYF.

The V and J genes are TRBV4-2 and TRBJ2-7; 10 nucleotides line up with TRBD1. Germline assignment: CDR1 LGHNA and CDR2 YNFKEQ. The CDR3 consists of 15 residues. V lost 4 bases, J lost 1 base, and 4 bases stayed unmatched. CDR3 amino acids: CASSRDRGGSYEQYF. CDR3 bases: TGTGCCAGCAGCCGGGACAGGGGAGGGTCCTACGAGCAGTACTTC.

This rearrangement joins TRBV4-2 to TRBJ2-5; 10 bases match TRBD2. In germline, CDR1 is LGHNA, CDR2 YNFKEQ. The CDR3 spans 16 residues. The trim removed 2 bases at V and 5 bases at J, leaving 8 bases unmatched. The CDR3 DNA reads TGTGCCAGCAGCCAACAAAGCGGGGGGGCCGGGGAGACCCAGTACTTC. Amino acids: CASSQQSGGAGETQYF.

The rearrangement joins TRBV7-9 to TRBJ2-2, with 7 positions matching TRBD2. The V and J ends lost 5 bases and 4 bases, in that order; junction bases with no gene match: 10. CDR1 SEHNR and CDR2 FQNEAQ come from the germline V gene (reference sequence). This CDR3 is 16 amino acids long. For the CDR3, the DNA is TGTGCCAGCAGCCCTGGGGGGGGTCTCATCACCGGGGAGCTGTTTTTT. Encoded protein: CASSPGGGLITGELFF.

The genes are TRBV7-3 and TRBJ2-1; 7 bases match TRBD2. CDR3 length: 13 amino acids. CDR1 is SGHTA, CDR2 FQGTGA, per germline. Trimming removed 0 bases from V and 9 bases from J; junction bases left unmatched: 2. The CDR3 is CASSLTLAGEQFF. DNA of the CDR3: TGTGCCAGCAGCTTAACCTTAGCGGGTGAGCAGTTCTTC.